This T cell receptor beta chain was identified during a study of blood T cell repertoires in COVID-19. On the study more broadly: Sample material is recorded as cDNA or gDNA derived from T cells, B-cell-depleted T cells, or PBMCs.

Data came from immunoSEQ multiplex PCR; TCRdb stores just in-frame clones and leaves some out. The table shows 200,000 to 250,000 clones, with 90% occurring only once. This CDR3 is 15 amino acids long. Germline CDR1 and CDR2: SGHDT and YYEEEE. The V segment lost 2 bases and the J segment 4 bases; nucleotides outside the gene matches: 6. Researchers sorted participants into cohorts using their self-reported clinical history. The chain combines TRBV5-6 with TRBJ2-1; 7 nucleotides agree with TRBD1. This clonotype originated in a young man who had been exposed to COVID-19. Sequencing was performed on PBMCs or T cells enriched from blood (not recorded which). The CDR3 here is CASSFRDRPYNEQFF. In nucleotides, the CDR3 is TGTGCCAGCAGCTTCCGGGACAGACCTTACAATGAGCAGTTCTTC. The variable domain in full, with the rest retrieved from reference TRBV5-6 and TRBJ2-1, is DAGVTQSPTHLIKTRGQQVTLRCSPKSGHDTVSWYQQALGQGPQFIFQYYEEEERQRGNFPDRFSGHQFPNYSSELNVNALLLGDSALYLCASSFRDRPYNEQFFGPGTRLTVL.